This entry features one TCR beta chain sequence. This sample was included in a study of cytomegalovirus exposure and HLA in healthy donors. The PCR employed 60 Vbeta primers together with 13 Jbeta primers. Measured with immunoSEQ multiplex PCR; TCRdb has only the in-frame clones, and not every one. The sample carries roughly 100,000 clones, about 80% recorded once. Losses at the gene ends were 7 bases for V and 2 bases for J; bases not matched to a gene: 10. CDR3 length: 15 residues. Germline assignment: CDR1 MNHNS and CDR2 SASEGT. Sequencing was done on a sample of PBMCs. The sequence was obtained from a middle-aged man in good health and CMV-seronegative. The rearrangement joins TRBV6-1 to TRBJ2-7, with 8 bases aligning to TRBD1. CDR3 amino acids: CASTPRDRQTYEQYF. The CDR3 nucleotides read TGTGCCAGCACCCCCAGGGACAGGCAGACCTACGAGCAGTACTTC.